Listed below are T cell receptor beta chains from one sample, sequenced in a study of blood T cell repertoires in COVID-19. The method was immunoSEQ multiplex PCR; TCRdb's version includes in-frame clones alone and lacks a portion of them. In the table there are about 98,000 clones, around 76% of which are singletons. The sample comprised peripheral blood. These receptor sequences come from a man aged 80 or over with acute or convalescent COVID-19. Both conserved end residues are part of each CDR3. A D gene is named only where the DNA matches it firmly. Clone size is shown for a subset of rows, as once, few, many or a class of expanded clone.

CDR3 DNA: TGTGCCAGCAGCCTGGGACAGGGGGATCAGCCCCAGCATTTT
CDR3 protein: CASSLGQGDQPQHF
D gene: TRBD1
J gene: TRBJ1-5
clone size: .
V gene: TRBV3-1/TRBV3-2

CDR3 DNA: TGTGCCAGCAGCTTGGGGACAACGCCGTCAGATACGCAGTATTTT
CDR3 protein: CASSLGTTPSDTQYF
D gene: .
J gene: TRBJ2-3
clone size: .
V gene: TRBV5-5

CDR3 DNA: TGTGCCAGCACGGGACAGGACTCCTACGAGCAGTACTTC
CDR3 protein: CASTGQDSYEQYF
D gene: TRBD1
J gene: TRBJ2-7
clone size: .
V gene: TRBV2

CDR3 DNA: TGCGCCAGCAGCTTTGGACAGGGGAGCACCGGGGAGCTGTTTTTT
CDR3 protein: CASSFGQGSTGELFF
D gene: TRBD1
J gene: TRBJ2-2
clone size: .
V gene: TRBV5-1

CDR3 DNA: TGTGCCAGCAGCCAAAGGGGTTGGGAAGGCTACACCTTC
CDR3 protein: CASSQRGWEGYTF
D gene: .
J gene: TRBJ1-2
clone size: few
V gene: TRBV3-1/TRBV3-2

CDR3 DNA: TGCGCCAGCAGCTCCGTAGCGGGAGGGCCCCCTTACGAGCAGTACTTC
CDR3 protein: CASSSVAGGPPYEQYF
D gene: TRBD2
J gene: TRBJ2-7
clone size: .
V gene: TRBV5-1

CDR3 DNA: TGTGCCAGCAGCTTCTTCGCAGGACAGGGGGTACCCCACGAGCAGTACTTC
CDR3 protein: CASSFFAGQGVPHEQYF
D gene: TRBD1
J gene: TRBJ2-7
clone size: .
V gene: TRBV7-9

CDR3 DNA: TGTGCCTGGGGTGGACAGGGGACGGACAATGAGCAGTTCTTC
CDR3 protein: CAWGGQGTDNEQFF
D gene: TRBD1
J gene: TRBJ2-1
clone size: .
V gene: TRBV30

CDR3 DNA: TGTGCCAGCAGCTTAGGACAGGGAGGCGGCAATCAGCCCCAGCATTTT
CDR3 protein: CASSLGQGGGNQPQHF
D gene: TRBD1
J gene: TRBJ1-5
clone size: .
V gene: TRBV7-6

CDR3 DNA: TGTGCCAGCAGCTTAGTCTCCCCTAGCGGGAGGGAGTACAATGAGCAGTTCTTC
CDR3 protein: CASSLVSPSGREYNEQFF
D gene: TRBD2
J gene: TRBJ2-1
clone size: .
V gene: TRBV7-6

CDR3 DNA: TGTGCCATCAGACCGGACGGGAAAGCTAACTATGGCTACACCTTC
CDR3 protein: CAIRPDGKANYGYTF
D gene: .
J gene: TRBJ1-2
clone size: .
V gene: TRBV10-3

CDR3 DNA: TGTGCCAGTAGTATAGCCCCCAGGGGGAGAAATGAGCAGTTCTTC
CDR3 protein: CASSIAPRGRNEQFF
D gene: TRBD1
J gene: TRBJ2-1
clone size: .
V gene: TRBV19

CDR3 DNA: TGTGCCTGGAACAAGGGGGCCCCTATGAACACTGAAGCTTTCTTT
CDR3 protein: CAWNKGAPMNTEAFF
D gene: TRBD1
J gene: TRBJ1-1
clone size: .
V gene: TRBV30

CDR3 DNA: TGTGCCAGCAGTGATGCGATTCGGGAGAACACTGAAGCTTTCTTT
CDR3 protein: CASSDAIRENTEAFF
D gene: .
J gene: TRBJ1-1
clone size: .
V gene: TRBV2

CDR3 DNA: TGTGCCAGCAGCCCCGGCGGGGGCGGCACCGGGGAGCTGTTTTTT
CDR3 protein: CASSPGGGGTGELFF
D gene: .
J gene: TRBJ2-2
clone size: .
V gene: TRBV7-2

CDR3 DNA: TGTGCCAGCAGCCCTCTAGCGGGAGGGCCGGGGGAGACCCAGTACTTC
CDR3 protein: CASSPLAGGPGETQYF
D gene: TRBD2
J gene: TRBJ2-5
clone size: .
V gene: TRBV9

CDR3 DNA: TGTGCCAGCTCACCAAGTCTAGCTGAGACAGATACGCAGTATTTT
CDR3 protein: CASSPSLAETDTQYF
D gene: .
J gene: TRBJ2-3
clone size: .
V gene: TRBV18

CDR3 DNA: TGTGCCTGGGGATATAGCAATCAGCCCCAGCATTTT
CDR3 protein: CAWGYSNQPQHF
D gene: .
J gene: TRBJ1-5
clone size: .
V gene: TRBV30

CDR3 DNA: TGTGCCAGCAGTTCGTCGGGACAGGGGAACAATCAGCCCCAGCATTTT
CDR3 protein: CASSSSGQGNNQPQHF
D gene: TRBD1
J gene: TRBJ1-5
clone size: .
V gene: TRBV28

CDR3 DNA: TGTGCCAGCAGCCACATGGACAGGGTATTTGAAGCTTTCTTT
CDR3 protein: CASSHMDRVFEAFF
D gene: TRBD1
J gene: TRBJ1-1
clone size: few
V gene: TRBV14